Listed below are T cell receptor beta chains from one sample, sequenced in a study of T-cell reconstitution after alpha-beta-depleted transplantation in children. TCRdb re-analysed the PCR reads in MiXCR, keeping a single row per CDR3 protein. The sample has fewer than 550,000 distinct CDR3 sequences, about 10% seen once. Sequencing used PBMCs, mostly from graft donor cells, obtained 180 days after TCRalphabeta/CD19-depleted stem cell transplant. Receptors were obtained from a female patient aged 2-15 years who had a stem cell transplant for aplastic anemia, so the T cells may come from the graft donor. CDR3s leave out the opening cysteine and the closing phenylalanine or tryptophan. Each record gives: J gene, V gene, CDR3 protein.

J gene: TRBJ1-1
V gene: TRBV5-1
CDR3 protein: ASSEGLWTEAF

J gene: TRBJ2-1
V gene: TRBV10-3
CDR3 protein: AISGMRGTYNEQF

J gene: TRBJ1-5
V gene: TRBV6-2/TRBV6-3
CDR3 protein: ASSSGRVNQPQH

J gene: TRBJ1-2
V gene: TRBV6-5
CDR3 protein: ASSYDTNPRANYGYT

J gene: TRBJ1-1
V gene: TRBV28
CDR3 protein: AILRGRREAF

J gene: TRBJ2-3
V gene: TRBV3-1
CDR3 protein: ASSQDRASGTSTDTQY

J gene: TRBJ2-5
V gene: TRBV7-8
CDR3 protein: ASSLVRQGALPQY

J gene: TRBJ2-2
V gene: TRBV11-2
CDR3 protein: ASSLEAPGLASLRTGELF

J gene: TRBJ2-3
V gene: TRBV28
CDR3 protein: ASSRAVGPKGTQY

J gene: TRBJ2-5
V gene: TRBV2
CDR3 protein: ASSESVAGVQETQY

J gene: TRBJ1-5
V gene: TRBV30
CDR3 protein: AWSASGLSQPQH

J gene: TRBJ2-7
V gene: TRBV4-3
CDR3 protein: ASSEQGGEQY

J gene: TRBJ2-1
V gene: TRBV12-3/TRBV12-4
CDR3 protein: ASSSSGRALDEQF

J gene: TRBJ1-5
V gene: TRBV20-1
CDR3 protein: SASFAGNQPQH

J gene: TRBJ2-7
V gene: TRBV9
CDR3 protein: ASSVGLTTGAYEQY

J gene: TRBJ2-5
V gene: TRBV5-1
CDR3 protein: ASSPRTGGGETQY

J gene: TRBJ1-2
V gene: TRBV20-1
CDR3 protein: SARDGESYGYT

J gene: TRBJ2-7
V gene: TRBV29-1
CDR3 protein: SVLPGQGADEQY

J gene: TRBJ2-2
V gene: TRBV12-5
CDR3 protein: ASGLPQGNTGELF

J gene: TRBJ2-1
V gene: TRBV10-3
CDR3 protein: AISESLAGGKFEQF

J gene: TRBJ1-2
V gene: TRBV20-1
CDR3 protein: SARGGGQGGNYGYT

J gene: TRBJ1-2
V gene: TRBV10-3
CDR3 protein: ATTPETLGVVLSGYT

J gene: TRBJ2-1
V gene: TRBV27
CDR3 protein: ASSLAALLPYNEQF